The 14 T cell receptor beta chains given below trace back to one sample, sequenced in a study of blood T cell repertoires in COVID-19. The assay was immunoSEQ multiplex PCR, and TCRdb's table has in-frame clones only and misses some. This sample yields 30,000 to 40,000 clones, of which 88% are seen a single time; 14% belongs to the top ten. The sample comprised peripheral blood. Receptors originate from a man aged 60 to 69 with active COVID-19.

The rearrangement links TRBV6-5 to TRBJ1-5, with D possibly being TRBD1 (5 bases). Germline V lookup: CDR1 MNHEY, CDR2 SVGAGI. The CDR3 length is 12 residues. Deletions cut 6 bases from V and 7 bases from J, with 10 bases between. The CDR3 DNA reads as TGTGCCAGCAGGACCCGGGGGCAGCCCCAGCATTTT. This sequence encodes CASRTRGQPQHF.

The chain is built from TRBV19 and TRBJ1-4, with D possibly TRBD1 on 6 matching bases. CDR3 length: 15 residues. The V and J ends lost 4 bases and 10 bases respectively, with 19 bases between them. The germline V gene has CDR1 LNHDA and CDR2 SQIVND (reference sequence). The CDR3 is CASSTTRNREVKLFF. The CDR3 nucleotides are TGTGCCAGTAGTACAACAAGAAACAGGGAAGTAAAACTGTTTTTT.

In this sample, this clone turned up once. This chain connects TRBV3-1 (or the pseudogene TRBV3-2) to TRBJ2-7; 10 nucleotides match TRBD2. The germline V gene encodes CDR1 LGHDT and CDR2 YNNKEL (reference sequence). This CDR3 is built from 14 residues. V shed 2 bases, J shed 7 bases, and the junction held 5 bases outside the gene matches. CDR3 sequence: CASSQLAGEREQYF. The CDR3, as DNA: TGTGCCAGCAGCCAACTAGCGGGAGAACGTGAGCAGTACTTC.

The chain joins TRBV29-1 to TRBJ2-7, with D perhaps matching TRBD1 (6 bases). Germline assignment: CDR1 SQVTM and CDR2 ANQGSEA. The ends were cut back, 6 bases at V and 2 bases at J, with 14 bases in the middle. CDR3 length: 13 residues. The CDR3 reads CSVRTDDTYEQYF. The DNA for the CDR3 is TGCAGCGTGAGGACAGACGACACCTACGAGCAGTACTTC.

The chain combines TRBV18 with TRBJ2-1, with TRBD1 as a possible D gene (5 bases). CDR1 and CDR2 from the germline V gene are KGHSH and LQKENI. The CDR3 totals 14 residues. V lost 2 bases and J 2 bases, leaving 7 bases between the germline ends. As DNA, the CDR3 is TGTGCCAGCTCACCAGTACAGGCCTACAATGAGCAGTTCTTC. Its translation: CASSPVQAYNEQFF.

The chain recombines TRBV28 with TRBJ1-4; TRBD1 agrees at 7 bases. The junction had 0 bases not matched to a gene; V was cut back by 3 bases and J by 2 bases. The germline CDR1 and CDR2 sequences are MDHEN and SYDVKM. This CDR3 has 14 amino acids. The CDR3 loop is CASSLTGTNEKLFF. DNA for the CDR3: TGTGCCAGCAGTTTGACAGGGACTAATGAAAAACTGTTTTTT.

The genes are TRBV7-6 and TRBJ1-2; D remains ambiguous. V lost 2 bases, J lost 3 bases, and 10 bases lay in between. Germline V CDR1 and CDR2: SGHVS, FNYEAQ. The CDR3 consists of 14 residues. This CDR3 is CASSLNDGDYGYTF. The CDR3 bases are TGTGCCAGCAGCTTAAACGACGGGGACTATGGCTACACCTTC.

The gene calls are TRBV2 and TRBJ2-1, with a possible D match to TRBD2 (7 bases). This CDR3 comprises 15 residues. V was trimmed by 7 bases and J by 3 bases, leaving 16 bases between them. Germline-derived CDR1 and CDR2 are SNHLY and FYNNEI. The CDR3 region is CASTLKGGGYNEQFF. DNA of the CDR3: TGTGCCAGCACCTTGAAGGGGGGGGGCTACAATGAGCAGTTCTTC. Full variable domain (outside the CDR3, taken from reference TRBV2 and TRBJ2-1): EPEVTQTPSHQVTQMGQEVILRCVPISNHLYFYWYRQILGQKVEFLVSFYNNEISEKSEIFDDQFSVERPDGSNFTLKIRSTKLEDSAMYFCASTLKGGGYNEQFFGPGTRLTVL.

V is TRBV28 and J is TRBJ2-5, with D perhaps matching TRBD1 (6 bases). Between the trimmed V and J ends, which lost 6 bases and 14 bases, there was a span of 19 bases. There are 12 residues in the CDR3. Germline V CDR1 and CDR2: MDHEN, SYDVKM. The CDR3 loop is CASSSTGTSVYF. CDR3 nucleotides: TGTGCCAGCAGCTCTACCGGGACATCGGTCTACTTC.

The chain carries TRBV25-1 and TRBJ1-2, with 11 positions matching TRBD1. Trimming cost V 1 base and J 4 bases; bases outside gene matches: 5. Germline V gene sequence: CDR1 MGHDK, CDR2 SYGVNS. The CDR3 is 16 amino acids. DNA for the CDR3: TGTGCCAGCAGTGAATGGACAGGGGGCGCGAGCTATGGCTACACCTTC. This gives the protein CASSEWTGGASYGYTF.

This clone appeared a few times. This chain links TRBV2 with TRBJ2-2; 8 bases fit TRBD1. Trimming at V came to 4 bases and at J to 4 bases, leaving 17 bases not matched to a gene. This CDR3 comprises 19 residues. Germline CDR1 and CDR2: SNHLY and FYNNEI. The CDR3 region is CASSGPRGRTTGPTGELFF. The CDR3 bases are TGTGCCAGCAGTGGGCCCAGGGGGCGAACCACGGGGCCCACCGGGGAGCTGTTTTTT. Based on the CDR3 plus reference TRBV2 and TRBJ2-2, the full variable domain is EPEVTQTPSHQVTQMGQEVILRCVPISNHLYFYWYRQILGQKVEFLVSFYNNEISEKSEIFDDQFSVERPDGSNFTLKIRSTKLEDSAMYFCASSGPRGRTTGPTGELFFGEGSRLTVL.

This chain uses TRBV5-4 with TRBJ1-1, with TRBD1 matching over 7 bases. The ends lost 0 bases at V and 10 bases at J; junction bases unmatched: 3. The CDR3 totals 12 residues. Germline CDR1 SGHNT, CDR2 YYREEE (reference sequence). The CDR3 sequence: CASSLEDRRAFF. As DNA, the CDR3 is TGTGCCAGCAGCTTGGAGGACAGGAGAGCTTTCTTT.

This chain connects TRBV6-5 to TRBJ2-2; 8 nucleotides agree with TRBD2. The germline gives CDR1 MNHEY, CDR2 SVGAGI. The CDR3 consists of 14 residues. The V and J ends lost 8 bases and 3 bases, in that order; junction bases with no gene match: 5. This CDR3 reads CASESGGHTGELFF. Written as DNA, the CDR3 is TGTGCCAGCGAGTCGGGAGGGCACACCGGGGAGCTGTTTTTT.

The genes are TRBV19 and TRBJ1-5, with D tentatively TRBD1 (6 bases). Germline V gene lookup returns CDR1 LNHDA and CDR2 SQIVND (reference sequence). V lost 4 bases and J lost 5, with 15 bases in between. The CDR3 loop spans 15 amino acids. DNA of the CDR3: TGTGCCAGTAGTAACGCCGTACAGGGATATCAGCCCCAGCATTTT. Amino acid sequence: CASSNAVQGYQPQHF.